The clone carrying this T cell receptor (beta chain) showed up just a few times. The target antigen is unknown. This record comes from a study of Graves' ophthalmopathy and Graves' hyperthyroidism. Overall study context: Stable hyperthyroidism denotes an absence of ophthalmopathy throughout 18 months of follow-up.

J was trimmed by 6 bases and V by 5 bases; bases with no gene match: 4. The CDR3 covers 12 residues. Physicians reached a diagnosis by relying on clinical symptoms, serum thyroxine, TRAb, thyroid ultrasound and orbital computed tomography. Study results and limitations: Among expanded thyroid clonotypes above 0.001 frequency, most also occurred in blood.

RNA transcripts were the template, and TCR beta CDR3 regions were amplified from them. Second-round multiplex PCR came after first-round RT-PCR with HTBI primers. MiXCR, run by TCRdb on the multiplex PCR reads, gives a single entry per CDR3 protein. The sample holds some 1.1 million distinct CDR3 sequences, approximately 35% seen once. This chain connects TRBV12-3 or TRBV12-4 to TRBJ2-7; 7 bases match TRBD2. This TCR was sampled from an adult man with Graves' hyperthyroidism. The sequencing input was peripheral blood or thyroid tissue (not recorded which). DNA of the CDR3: TGTGCCAGCAGTCCGTGGGGGGGCGAGCAGTACTTC. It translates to CASSPWGGEQYF.